The 10 T cell receptor beta chains listed next were all sequenced from one sample in a study of cytomegalovirus exposure and HLA in healthy donors. The study ran its PCR with 60 Vbeta and 13 Jbeta primers. TCRdb's table, derived via immunoSEQ multiplex PCR, lists solely in-frame clones and lacks some. The table has 100,000 to 150,000 clones, 83% seen once; the top ten hold around 3.5%. Sample: PBMCs. These receptors were collected from a woman aged 40 to 55 in good health and CMV-seropositive.

This clone was seen only once. The CDR3 protein is CASRTGNNQPQHF. The CDR3, as DNA: TGTGCCAGCAGAACAGGGAATAATCAGCCCCAGCATTTT. J is TRBJ1-5 and V is TRBV28, with D tentatively TRBD1 (6 bases). Germline values: CDR1 MDHEN, CDR2 SYDVKM. V dropped 6 bases and J dropped 4 bases, with 10 bases sitting between them. CDR3 length: 13 amino acids.

The V and J genes are TRBV6-1 and TRBJ1-1; D gene unclear. Germline CDR1 is MNHNS and CDR2 is SASEGT. V lost 4 bases and J 3 bases, leaving 15 bases between the germline ends. This CDR3 region has 15 residues. CDR3 nucleotides: TGTGCCAGCAGTGCTGACGGGTCCGTTTACACTGAAGCTTTCTTT. Translating gives CASSADGSVYTEAFF.

The genes are TRBV5-1 and TRBJ2-3; 11 positions agree with TRBD1. V gave up 2 bases and J gave up 4 bases; unmatched junction bases: 9. Germline V lookup: CDR1 SGHRS, CDR2 YFSETQ. The CDR3 spans 17 residues. Here the CDR3 DNA reads TGCGCCAGCAGCTTCGGGACAGGGGGTCCAAGGGCAGATACGCAGTATTTT. Residues: CASSFGTGGPRADTQYF.

This clone was found once. This chain connects TRBV30 to TRBJ2-2; 7 bases are a match to TRBD1. CDR1 is GTSNPN, CDR2 SVGIG, per germline (reference sequence). The CDR3 loop spans 13 amino acids. V lost 5 bases and J lost 6; bases outside the gene matches: 6. The CDR3 reads CAWWTGKPGELFF. As DNA, the CDR3 is TGTGCCTGGTGGACAGGCAAACCCGGGGAGCTGTTTTTT.

The chain has TRBV7-3 and TRBJ2-1; D possibly corresponds to TRBD2 (5 bases). Trimming cost V 1 base and J 0 bases, with 7 bases left between them. This CDR3 region has 15 residues. The germline V gene has CDR1 SGHTA and CDR2 FQGTGA. CDR3 sequence: CASSLKSGSYNEQFF. The CDR3 nucleotides read TGTGCCAGCAGCTTAAAAAGCGGCTCCTACAATGAGCAGTTCTTC.

This clone has only a few counts. The chain combines TRBV11-2 with TRBJ2-1, with 12 bases fitting TRBD2. Germline V gives CDR1 SGHAT, CDR2 FQNNGV. The CDR3 length is 17 residues. V lost 4 bases to trimming and J lost 9 bases; unmatched junction nucleotides: 13. The CDR3 DNA follows: TGTGCCAGCAGCTCAGTACGGGGAGGACTAGCGGGAATTGAGCAGTTCTTC. Translated: CASSSVRGGLAGIEQFF. The variable domain in full, with the rest retrieved from reference TRBV11-2 and TRBJ2-1, is EAGVAQSPRYKIIEKRQSVAFWCNPISGHATLYWYQQILGQGPKLLIQFQNNGVVDDSQLPKDRFSAERLKGVDSTLKIQPAKLEDSAVYLCASSSVRGGLAGIEQFFGPGTRLTVL.

This clone was picked up one time. This chain links TRBV28 with TRBJ1-1; TRBD1 might be the D (6 bases). The CDR3 loop spans 14 amino acids. V was clipped by 4 bases and J by 1 base, with 10 bases between them. Per the germline V gene, CDR1 is MDHEN and CDR2 is SYDVKM. The CDR3: CASSSPGENTEAFF. In nucleotides, the CDR3 is TGTGCCAGCAGTTCTCCAGGGGAGAACACTGAAGCTTTCTTT.

The chain links TRBV4-3 to TRBJ2-2; 10 bases align to TRBD2. Trimming took 1 base from V and 1 from J; bases not matched to a gene: 0. CDR1 and CDR2 (germline): LGHNA, YSLEER. CDR3 length equals 16 residues. This chain's CDR3 is CASSQGTSGNTGELFF. Written as DNA, the CDR3 is TGCGCCAGCAGCCAAGGGACTAGCGGGAACACCGGGGAGCTGTTTTTT.

This rearrangement joins TRBV19 to TRBJ2-7; 8 bases are a match to TRBD2. The CDR3 length is 15 residues. J gave up 3 bases and V 1 base, and 5 bases lay outside the gene matches. The germline V gene has CDR1 LNHDA and CDR2 SQIVND (reference sequence). CDR3 sequence (DNA): TGTGCCAGTAGTATAGTGGGGAGCGGGAGCTACGAGCAGTACTTC. It codes for CASSIVGSGSYEQYF.

Concerning this clone: The junction shows a germline mismatch at one end, possibly a read error. The chain is built from TRBV7-9 and TRBJ2-2; no clear D. Looked up from germline, CDR1 is SEHNR and CDR2 is FQNEAQ (reference sequence). The CDR3 is made up of 12 amino acids. CDR3 protein: CSSLPTQGELFF. As DNA, the CDR3 is TGTTCCAGCCTCCCCACCCAGGGGGAGCTGTTTTTT.